The rows below give T cell receptor beta chains drawn from one sample of a study of T cell changes during pregnancy in multiple sclerosis. Clones were read by immunoSEQ multiplex PCR, and TCRdb kept only the in-frame ones, dropping some. The data contain tens of thousands of clones, less than 95% of them singletons. The source material was peripheral blood, sampled before pregnancy. The receptors here all came from a female donor with multiple sclerosis, enrolled in a pregnancy study. Each CDR3 is given with its conserved first and last residue. A D gene is named only where the DNA matches it firmly. Some rows have no size entry. The others give once, few or many, or a class for an expanded clone.

J | size | D | V | CDR3 | DNA
TRBJ2-3 | NA | NA | TRBV12-5 | CASAVSPEGTDTQYF | TGTGCTAGTGCCGTAAGTCCCGAGGGCACAGATACGCAGTATTTT
TRBJ2-7 | NA | NA | TRBV28 | CASSSQGKSSYEQYF | TGTGCCAGCAGTTCACAGGGTAAGAGCTCCTACGAGCAGTACTTC
TRBJ2-7 | NA | TRBD1 | TRBV18 | CASQGQGAKGEQYF | TGTGCCAGCCAGGGACAGGGGGCGAAAGGGGAGCAGTACTTC
TRBJ1-4 | NA | NA | TRBV5-4 | CASSPGDRTNEKLFF | TGTGCCAGCAGCCCCGGTGACAGAACTAATGAAAAACTGTTTTTT
TRBJ2-3 | NA | TRBD2 | TRBV27 | CASSPSGTITDTQYF | TGTGCCAGCAGCCCCTCCGGGACTATAACAGATACGCAGTATTTT
TRBJ2-2 | once | NA | TRBV11-2 | CASRFTGTASTGELFF | TGTGCCAGCCGGTTTACCGGGACTGCGAGCACCGGGGAGCTGTTTTTT
TRBJ1-1 | NA | NA | TRBV19 | CASQSRGGIGTEAFF | TGTGCCAGTCAATCCAGGGGCGGAATCGGCACTGAAGCTTTCTTT
TRBJ1-1 | NA | TRBD1 | TRBV6-1 | CASSARQGATTEAFF | TGTGCCAGCAGTGCAAGACAGGGGGCGACCACTGAAGCTTTCTTT
TRBJ2-1 | NA | NA | TRBV11-3 | CASSPDRSRYNEQFF | TGTGCCAGCAGCCCCGACAGGAGCCGTTACAATGAGCAGTTCTTC
TRBJ2-7 | NA | TRBD1 | TRBV15 | CATSRDRGQGAPHEQYF | TGTGCCACCAGCAGAGATAGAGGGCAGGGGGCCCCCCACGAGCAGTACTTC
TRBJ2-5 | NA | NA | TRBV7-6 | CASSPGVETQYF | TGTGCCAGCAGCCCGGGGGTGGAGACCCAGTACTTC
TRBJ2-3 | NA | TRBD2 | TRBV11-2 | CASSYPRGGWSTDTQYF | TGTGCCAGCAGCTACCCACGCGGGGGATGGAGCACAGATACGCAGTATTTT
TRBJ1-2 | NA | TRBD1 | TRBV27 | CASSLRQGDGYTF | TGTGCCAGCAGTTTACGACAGGGCGATGGCTACACCTTC
TRBJ2-1 | NA | NA | TRBV19 | CASSMLLVSYNEQFF | TGTGCCAGTAGTATGTTGCTAGTGTCCTACAATGAGCAGTTCTTC
TRBJ1-5 | NA | TRBD1 | TRBV6-6 | CASSTGDQPQHF | TGTGCCAGCAGTACAGGGGATCAGCCCCAGCATTTT
TRBJ1-1 | once | NA | TRBV2 | CASSEARGTRVVNTEAFF | TGTGCCAGCAGTGAAGCGAGGGGGACAAGGGTGGTTAACACTGAAGCTTTCTTT
TRBJ1-1 | NA | NA | TRBV12-5 | CASGLQNMNTEAFF | TGTGCTAGTGGTCTGCAGAATATGAACACTGAAGCTTTCTTT
TRBJ2-4 | NA | TRBD1 | TRBV18 | CASSPTGGAKNIQYF | TGTGCCAGCTCACCTACAGGGGGGGCCAAAAACATTCAGTACTTC
TRBJ2-1 | NA | TRBD2 | TRBV4-1 | CASSQSGTSNEQFF | TGCGCCAGCAGCCAATCCGGGACTAGCAATGAGCAGTTCTTC
TRBJ2-6 | NA | NA | TRBV9 | CASTLLGGSGANVLTF | TGTGCCAGCACCCTTTTGGGGGGCTCTGGGGCCAACGTCCTGACTTTC
TRBJ2-2 | NA | TRBD2 | TRBV6-1 | CASSEGGLAGEAGELFF | TGTGCCAGCAGTGAAGGGGGACTAGCGGGAGAGGCCGGGGAGCTGTTTTTT
TRBJ1-1 | NA | NA | TRBV7-9 | CASSLAVAGNTEAFF | TGTGCCAGCAGCTTAGCGGTAGCGGGAAACACTGAAGCTTTCTTT
TRBJ2-4 | NA | TRBD1 | TRBV12-5 | CASGLILQGKAKNIQYF | TGTGCTAGTGGTTTGATCCTACAGGGGAAGGCCAAAAACATTCAGTACTTC
TRBJ2-1 | NA | TRBD1 | TRBV6-6 | CASGPGTGGRNEQFF | TGTGCCAGCGGGCCGGGGACAGGGGGCCGGAATGAGCAGTTCTTC
TRBJ2-5 | NA | TRBD2 | TRBV28 | CASSLWAGGPKGTQYF | TGTGCCAGCAGTTTATGGGCGGGAGGGCCTAAAGGGACCCAGTACTTC
TRBJ1-3 | NA | NA | TRBV10-3 | CAIGTGNTIYF | TGTGCCATCGGCACCGGAAACACCATATATTTT
TRBJ1-1 | NA | NA | TRBV7-9 | CASSPSFGTADTEAFF | TGTGCCAGCAGTCCTTCATTTGGCACTGCGGACACTGAAGCTTTCTTT
TRBJ1-4 | NA | NA | TRBV6-6 | CASSYSIIPDGEKLFF | TGTGCCAGCAGTTACAGCATAATCCCTGATGGTGAAAAACTGTTTTTT
TRBJ2-3 | NA | NA | TRBV6-4 | CASSDQGLASTDTQYF | TGTGCCAGCAGTGACCAAGGGCTAGCGAGCACAGATACGCAGTATTTT
TRBJ2-1 | NA | NA | TRBV6-1 | CASSAYPGGTAGRGHEQFF | TGTGCCAGCAGTGCATACCCAGGTGGTACAGCGGGCCGCGGACATGAGCAGTTCTTC
TRBJ2-2 | NA | NA | TRBV9 | CASSPRSAGSDSGELFF | TGTGCCAGCAGCCCTAGGAGTGCCGGGTCTGACAGCGGGGAGCTGTTTTTT
TRBJ2-4 | NA | TRBD2 | TRBV2 | CAGQVGAGGSNIQYF | TGTGCCGGTCAGGTGGGAGCGGGAGGGTCGAACATTCAGTACTTC
TRBJ2-3 | NA | NA | TRBV30 | CAWGGESFTDTQYF | TGTGCCTGGGGGGGCGAGAGCTTCACAGATACGCAGTATTTT
TRBJ1-6 | NA | NA | TRBV27 | CASSPGRGGFPYNSPLHF | TGTGCCAGCAGCCCTGGCAGGGGAGGGTTCCCCTATAATTCACCCCTCCACTTT
TRBJ2-2 | NA | NA | TRBV6-1 | CASSVPGPGELFF | TGTGCCAGCAGTGTCCCAGGGCCCGGGGAGCTGTTTTTT
TRBJ2-1 | NA | NA | TRBV6-5 | CAIGSSYNEQFF | TGTGCCATCGGTAGCTCCTACAATGAGCAGTTCTTC
TRBJ1-4 | NA | NA | TRBV5-5 | CASRAGARSEKLFF | TGTGCCAGCAGGGCGGGGGCGCGAAGTGAAAAACTGTTTTTT
TRBJ2-2 | NA | NA | TRBV2 | CASKRRDKETGELFF | TGTGCCAGCAAACGCCGGGACAAGGAAACCGGGGAGCTGTTTTTT
TRBJ2-6 | once | TRBD1 | TRBV19 | CASSPGQGIGANVLTF | TGTGCCAGTAGTCCCGGACAGGGGATTGGGGCCAACGTCCTGACTTTC
TRBJ2-2 | NA | NA | TRBV5-1 | CASSLVPGIGELFF | TGCGCCAGCAGCTTGGTTCCGGGGATCGGGGAGCTGTTTTTT
TRBJ1-1 | NA | TRBD1 | TRBV10-3 | CAIRRTGGITEAFF | TGTGCCATCAGGAGGACAGGGGGGATAACTGAAGCTTTCTTT
TRBJ2-1 | NA | TRBD2 | TRBV19 | CASSVHSAGGPYNEQFF | TGTGCCAGTAGTGTCCACTCGGCGGGAGGGCCTTACAATGAGCAGTTCTTC